A single sample is the source of the 18 T cell receptor beta chains below, sequenced in a study of spatial heterogeneity in lung cancer. TCRdb redid the calling of the 5' RACE reads with MiXCR, one entry per CDR3 protein. The sample contains some 55,000 distinct CDR3 sequences, roughly 6.6% of which appear only once. Time point meaning: sample taken at primary tumor resection. This material consisted of PBMCs, taken at surgery. The receptors originated from a female donor with early-stage non-small cell lung cancer.

The V call is TRBV6-1, the J call TRBJ1-3; a possible D gene is TRBD1 (5 bases). Germline V CDR1 and CDR2: MNHNS, SASEGT. The V end lost 4 bases, the J end lost 4 bases, and 8 bases lay between the germline ends. There are 13 residues in the CDR3. The CDR3 loop reads CASSADTGNTIYF. The CDR3 region has the DNA TGTGCCAGCAGTGCGGACACCGGAAACACCATATATTTT.

In this sample, this clonotype turned up many times. V is TRBV5-6 and J is TRBJ1-2; possibly TRBD1 for D (6 bases). The CDR3 is made up of 13 amino acids. The germline V and J ends were trimmed by 6 bases and 8 bases, with 17 bases remaining between them. The germline CDR1 and CDR2 sequences are SGHDT and YYEEEE. Written as DNA, the CDR3 is TGTGCCAGCATTGTTAGTCAGACAGGCGGCTACACCTTC. The encoded protein is CASIVSQTGGYTF.

Only a few counts were recorded for this clonotype. The chain combines TRBV19 with TRBJ2-3; 8 bases line up with TRBD2. Per germline, CDR1 LNHDA and CDR2 SQIVND (reference sequence). The J segment lost 3 bases and the V segment lost 5 bases, leaving 7 bases of the junction unmatched. The CDR3 runs to 15 residues. The CDR3 spells CASSPQRERTDTQYF. CDR3 in DNA: TGTGCCAGTAGTCCCCAGCGGGAGAGGACAGATACGCAGTATTTT.

The sample holds many counts of this clonotype. The chain combines TRBV5-1 with TRBJ1-4; 7 nucleotides line up with TRBD1. V lost 5 bases, J lost 7 bases, and 5 bases stayed unmatched. The CDR3 is 13 residues long. Germline assignment: CDR1 SGHRS and CDR2 YFSETQ. CDR3 nucleotide sequence: TGCGCCAGCAGATCCGGGACAGCTGAAAAACTGTTTTTT. It is translated as CASRSGTAEKLFF.

The sample holds a few counts of this clonotype. Here the CDR3 reads CASNLSRGNSPLHF. CDR3 nucleotides: TGTGCCAGCAACCTTAGCCGTGGTAATTCACCCCTCCACTTT. The rearrangement joins TRBV27 to TRBJ1-6; no clear D. Germline assignment: CDR1 MNHEY and CDR2 SMNVEV (reference sequence). Trimming shortened V by 7 bases and J by 6 bases, and 13 bases separated the two germline ends. CDR3 length: 14 amino acids.

This clonotype came up many times. The rearrangement uses TRBV2 and TRBJ2-1, with D perhaps TRBD1 (5 bases). CDR1 is SNHLY and CDR2 is FYNNEI in the germline V gene. V was clipped by 7 bases and J by 8 bases, with 9 bases between them. The CDR3 contains 11 residues. The CDR3, as DNA: TGTGCCAGCACCAGGGTACATGAGCAGTTCTTC. This encodes CASTRVHEQFF. The full variable domain, rest sourced from reference TRBV2 and TRBJ2-1, is EPEVTQTPSHQVTQMGQEVILRCVPISNHLYFYWYRQILGQKVEFLVSFYNNEISEKSEIFDDQFSVERPDGSNFTLKIRSTKLEDSAMYFCASTRVHEQFFGPGTRLTVL.

This rearrangement joins TRBV3-1 to TRBJ1-1; possible D gene TRBD1, 6 bases. Trimming cost V 3 bases and J 0 bases, with 8 bases left between them. The germline V gene encodes CDR1 LGHDT and CDR2 YNNKEL (reference sequence). The CDR3 sequence is 14 residues long. Here the CDR3 reads CASSQTGMNTEAFF. The CDR3 nucleotides read TGTGCCAGCAGCCAGACAGGAATGAACACTGAAGCTTTCTTT.

This sequence joins TRBV6-2 or TRBV6-3 and TRBJ2-1; TRBD2 aligns across 7 bases. With V trimmed by 0 bases and J by 9 bases, 8 bases remained unmatched. Germline V gives CDR1 MNHEY, CDR2 SVGEGT. The CDR3 runs to 15 residues. The DNA of the CDR3 is TGTGCCAGCAGTTACTCGCCTAGCGGTTCAGCTGAGCAGTTCTTC. It yields the protein CASSYSPSGSAEQFF.

Many counts were recorded for this clonotype. The gene calls are TRBV5-1 and TRBJ1-1; D remains unclear. This CDR3 has 14 amino acids. From germline, CDR1 is SGHRS and CDR2 YFSETQ. The germline V and J ends were trimmed by 5 bases and 8 bases, with 19 bases remaining between them. This CDR3 reads CASRGFDGSQEAFF. The CDR3 region has the DNA TGCGCCAGCAGAGGATTCGACGGTAGCCAAGAAGCTTTCTTT.

This chain links TRBV11-2 with TRBJ2-2; a weak D match, TRBD1 (6 bases). The germline CDR1 and CDR2 sequences are SGHAT and FQNNGV. V dropped 3 bases and J dropped 2 bases, with 10 bases sitting between them. This CDR3 comprises 15 residues. The CDR3 nucleotides read TGTGCCAGCAGCTTTGGGGACATCAACACCGGGGAGCTGTTTTTT. This codes for CASSFGDINTGELFF. The variable domain in full, completed from reference TRBV11-2 and TRBJ2-2, reads EAGVAQSPRYKIIEKRQSVAFWCNPISGHATLYWYQQILGQGPKLLIQFQNNGVVDDSQLPKDRFSAERLKGVDSTLKIQPAKLEDSAVYLCASSFGDINTGELFFGEGSRLTVL.

The rearrangement joins TRBV7-8 to TRBJ1-5; D is unresolved. Trimming removed 1 base at V and 7 bases at J, with 5 bases between. The CDR3 runs to 12 residues. CDR1 and CDR2 from the germline V gene are SGHVS and FQNEAQ. The CDR3 nucleotides are TGTGCCAGCAGCTTAGGATACCAGCCCCAGCATTTT. Its protein product is CASSLGYQPQHF.

The chain combines TRBV29-1 with TRBJ1-3, with 8 bases matching TRBD1. Looked up from germline, CDR1 is SQVTM and CDR2 is ANQGSEA. This CDR3 has 16 residues. V shed 7 bases, J shed 2 bases, and the junction held 13 bases outside the gene matches. The CDR3, as DNA: TGCAGCGCCGCAGATGAGACAGGGGTTACTGGAAACACCATATATTTT. It encodes CSAADETGVTGNTIYF. Using reference TRBV29-1 and TRBJ1-3 for the parts outside the CDR3, the full variable domain is SAVISQKPSRDICQRGTSLTIQCQVDSQVTMMFWYRQQPGQSLTLIATANQGSEATYESGFVIDKFPISRPNLTFSTLTVSNMSPEDSSIYLCSAADETGVTGNTIYFGEGSWLTVV.

V and J are TRBV4-2 and TRBJ2-3; 10 bases fit TRBD2. The CDR3 is made up of 16 amino acids. Germline CDR1 and CDR2: LGHNA and YNFKEQ. V shed 0 bases, J shed 6 bases, and the junction held 6 bases outside the gene matches. The CDR3 is CASSQEIAGGRDTQYF. DNA for the CDR3: TGTGCCAGCAGCCAAGAAATAGCGGGAGGAAGGGATACGCAGTATTTT.

This clonotype was observed a handful of times. A much more abundant neighbour one base away suggests this may be a read error. The rearrangement joins TRBV19 to TRBJ1-5, with a possible D match to TRBD1 (6 bases). Germline CDR1 is LNHDA and CDR2 is SQIVND (reference sequence). There are 14 residues in the CDR3. The CDR3 DNA reads as TGTGTCAGTAGTCCACAGGGCTCGTATCAGCCCCAGCATTTT. Translation gives CVSSPQGSYQPQHF.

This clonotype appeared a few times. The rearrangement uses TRBV28 and TRBJ1-2; 8 bases map to TRBD1. This CDR3 spans 14 amino acids. V shed 6 bases, J shed 4 bases, and the junction held 7 bases outside the gene matches. The germline V gene has CDR1 MDHEN and CDR2 SYDVKM. In DNA, the CDR3 is TGTGCCAGCAGCCGGACAGGGCACGGCTATGGCTACACCTTC. Encoded protein: CASSRTGHGYGYTF.

The chain is built from TRBV13 and TRBJ1-1; the match to TRBD1 covers 9 bases. The CDR3 loop spans 17 amino acids. The germline CDR1 and CDR2 sequences are PRHDT and FYEKMQ (reference sequence). V was clipped by 5 bases and J by 4 bases; unmatched bases: 14. CDR3 loop: CASSILPVTGGPTEAFF. CDR3 in DNA: TGTGCCAGCAGCATACTCCCAGTTACAGGGGGCCCCACTGAAGCTTTCTTT.

This clonotype has only a few counts. The chain combines TRBV2 with TRBJ2-5, with TRBD2 identical over 8 bases. With 2 bases clipped from V and 5 bases from J, the junction kept 13 bases outside the gene matches. The CDR3 has 17 amino acids. From germline, CDR1 is SNHLY and CDR2 FYNNEI. The DNA for the CDR3 is TGTGCCAGCAGTGAACGATCGAGCGGGGGTGCCGGTGAGACCCAGTACTTC. It encodes CASSERSSGGAGETQYF. Complete variable domain (other parts from reference TRBV2 and TRBJ2-5): EPEVTQTPSHQVTQMGQEVILRCVPISNHLYFYWYRQILGQKVEFLVSFYNNEISEKSEIFDDQFSVERPDGSNFTLKIRSTKLEDSAMYFCASSERSSGGAGETQYFGPGTRLLVL.

This rearrangement joins TRBV12-3 or TRBV12-4 to TRBJ2-1; 7 bases agree with TRBD2. There are 15 residues in the CDR3. The V and J ends lost 3 bases and 11 bases, in that order; junction bases with no gene match: 13. The CDR3 loop reads CASSFTGGGPSQQFF. CDR3 DNA sequence: TGTGCCAGCAGTTTCACGGGGGGAGGGCCCTCCCAGCAGTTCTTC.